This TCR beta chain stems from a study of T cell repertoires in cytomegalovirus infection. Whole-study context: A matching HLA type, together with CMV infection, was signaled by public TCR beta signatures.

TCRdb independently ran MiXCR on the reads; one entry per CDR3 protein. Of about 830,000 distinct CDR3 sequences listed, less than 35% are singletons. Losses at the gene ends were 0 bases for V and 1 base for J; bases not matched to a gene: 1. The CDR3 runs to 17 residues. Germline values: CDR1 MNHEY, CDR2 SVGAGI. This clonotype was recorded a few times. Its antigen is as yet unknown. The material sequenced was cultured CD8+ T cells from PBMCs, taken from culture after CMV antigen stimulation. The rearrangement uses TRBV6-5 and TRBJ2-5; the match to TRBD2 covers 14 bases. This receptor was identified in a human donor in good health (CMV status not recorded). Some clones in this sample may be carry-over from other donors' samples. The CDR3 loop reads CASSYSGLAGAQETQYF. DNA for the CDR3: TGTGCCAGCAGTTACTCGGGACTAGCGGGGGCCCAAGAGACCCAGTACTTC.